One and the same sample provided the 3 T cell receptor beta chains below, sequenced in a study of regulatory T cells in long-lasting Graves disease. Time point defined: newly diagnosed GD, antithyroid drugs for less than 3 months. PBMC-extracted RNA yielded the TCR library. According to the study, TCR beta libraries were built with iRepertoire HTBI primers and CDR3-region Arm-PCR. TCRdb re-derived calls from the multiplex PCR reads in MiXCR, one entry per CDR3 protein. The sample lists fewer than 650,000 distinct CDR3 sequences, approximately 15% occurring once. The same specimen was also included in a second study, on T cells in Graves' hyperthyroidism and ophthalmopathy.

The material was peripheral blood mononuclear cells (PBMCs), obtained at new diagnosis, from a patient treated with antithyroid drugs. All receptors come from a woman under 40 with Graves disease.

This chain links TRBV19 with TRBJ2-3, with a possible D match to TRBD2 (5 bases). Germline CDR1 and CDR2: LNHDA and SQIVND (reference sequence). CDR3 length: 15 residues. V was trimmed by 5 bases and J by 1 base, leaving 13 bases between them. CDR3 in amino acids: CASSLFAEGTDTQYF. CDR3 DNA sequence: TGTGCCAGTAGTCTCTTCGCGGAGGGCACAGATACGCAGTATTTT.

This clonotype has just a few counts. This chain links TRBV5-1 with TRBJ2-6, with D tentatively TRBD1 or TRBD2 (6 bases each). The CDR3 extends over 15 amino acids. From germline, CDR1 is SGHRS and CDR2 YFSETQ. With 4 bases removed from V and 4 bases from J, the gap between germline ends came to 12 bases. CDR3 coding DNA: TGCGCCAGCAGCCGGGGGACACCCGGGGCCAACGTCCTGACTTTC. It encodes CASSRGTPGANVLTF.

This clonotype was observed a single time. The chain recombines TRBV19 with TRBJ2-1; maybe TRBD2 (6 bases). This CDR3 region has 15 residues. Germline CDR1 is LNHDA and CDR2 is SQIVND (reference sequence). Trimming cost V 5 bases and J 6 bases, with 17 bases left between them. CDR3 loop: CASSSPGLRANEQFF. The CDR3 DNA sequence: TGTGCCAGTAGTTCCCCCGGACTAAGAGCCAATGAGCAGTTCTTC.